The clone carrying this TCR beta chain was found once. The antigen remains unidentified. Germline CDR1 is SNHLY and CDR2 is FYNNEI. The CDR3 covers 15 residues. Unmatched junction bases numbered 10, after V lost 7 bases and J lost 3 bases. Assay used: immunoSEQ multiplex PCR; TCRdb lists only in-frame clones, some missing. The sample holds about 57,000 clones, 65% to 85% seen once. If patients had autoimmune disease history or systemic immunosuppression, they were excluded. This sample was taken from a study of OX40 agonist ivuxolimab in advanced cancers. Across the whole study: At approximately 83% male, the cohort had a mean age of approximately 60 years, ranging from about 23 to 79. Three patients got partial responses; one had hepatocellular carcinoma and two had cutaneous melanoma. Study-wide results and limits: Fewer expanded clones were found on average in CD4+ than in CD8+ T cells.

The V and J genes are TRBV2 and TRBJ2-7; 9 bases map to TRBD2. This clonotype originated in an adult with an advanced solid tumor such as melanoma, head and neck, liver or kidney cancer. Source: CD4+ or CD8+ T cells sorted from blood, taken in a trial of the OX40 agonist ivuxolimab. Here the CDR3 DNA reads TGTGCCAGCACCGCCAATAGCGGGAGCCTCTACGAGCAGTACTTC. It encodes CASTANSGSLYEQYF.